The rows below give T cell receptor beta chains drawn from one sample of a study of shared clonotypes between healthy human individuals. The table came from immunoSEQ multiplex PCR; TCRdb's copy has only in-frame clones and leaves some out. The sample carries 550,000 to 800,000 clones, 74% recorded once. The sample taken for sequencing was memory CD4+ T cells sorted from blood. These receptor sequences come from a woman aged 25 to 39 in good health. The CDR3 runs from the conserved cysteine through the conserved F or W. A D gene is named only where the DNA matches it firmly. Only part of the rows carry a size: once, few, many, or a class if the clone is expanded.

d_call j_call clone_size v_call cdr3_nt cdr3_aa
NA TRBJ1-6 once TRBV4-1 TGCGCCAGCAGCCAAGATTTCACAGGCTTTAATTCACCCCTCCACTTT CASSQDFTGFNSPLHF
TRBD1 TRBJ2-5 NA TRBV5-1 TGCGCCAGCAGCAATACAGGGGAAGAGACCCAGTACTTC CASSNTGEETQYF
NA TRBJ2-2 medium-sized TRBV11-2 TGTGCCAGCAGCTTCGTGCTATCGAACACCGGGGAGCTGTTTTTT CASSFVLSNTGELFF
NA TRBJ2-3 NA TRBV28 TGTGCCACCAGTCCCCCCACGGTCTATAGCACAGATACGCAGTATTTT CATSPPTVYSTDTQYF
NA TRBJ1-4 NA TRBV25-1 TGTGCCAGCAGTGCGCTACAGGGTTTTCAGGGAAATGAAAAACTGTTTTTT CASSALQGFQGNEKLFF
NA TRBJ2-5 few TRBV27 TGTGCCACCAGGGGTACAGGGTATCAAGAGACCCAGTACTTC CATRGTGYQETQYF
TRBD1 TRBJ1-5 NA TRBV19 TGTGCCAGTAGTATTTCCGTTCTTCGGGGACAGAATAGCAATCAGCCCCAGCATTTT CASSISVLRGQNSNQPQHF
NA TRBJ2-2 NA TRBV29-1 TGCAGCGTTCGGAAGACAACGAACACCGGGGAGCTGTTTTTT CSVRKTTNTGELFF
NA TRBJ2-7 NA TRBV21-1 TGTGCCAGCAGCACCCTTTTAACCTCCTACGAGCAGTACTTC CASSTLLTSYEQYF
NA TRBJ1-1 NA TRBV7-9 TGTGCCAGCAGCTTAACGACAACGAAGGGTAATGAAGCTTTCTTT CASSLTTTKGNEAFF
NA TRBJ2-2 NA TRBV7-7 TGTGCCAGCAGCCTAGAGGCGGGGGGGGAGCTGTTTTTT CASSLEAGGELFF
TRBD1 TRBJ1-1 NA TRBV19 TGTGCCAGTAGTATTTCAGGGGGCGGCGTTTTCTTT CASSISGGGVFF
TRBD2 TRBJ2-7 NA TRBV19 TGTGCCACTTCCTACAGGCGGACTAGCTCCTACGAGCAGTACTTC CATSYRRTSSYEQYF
NA TRBJ1-5 NA TRBV30 TGTGCCTGGAGCGCTTTAAAGAGCAATCAGCCCCAGCATTTT CAWSALKSNQPQHF